Listed below are T cell receptor beta chains from one sample, sequenced in a study of cytomegalovirus exposure and HLA in healthy donors. The table came from immunoSEQ multiplex PCR; TCRdb's copy has only in-frame clones and leaves some out. The table lists approximately 75,000 clones. Sequencing used PBMCs. Every receptor here comes from a boy between 10 and 17 years old in good health and CMV-seronegative. Both conserved end residues are part of each CDR3. D genes are given only for firm matches.

TRBV30	TRBJ2-5	-	CAWSINRDVENQYF	TGTGCCTGGAGTATAAACAGGGATGTAGAGAACCAGTACTTC
TRBV9	TRBJ2-1	-	CASSKLIITNEQFF	TGTGCCAGCAGCAAGCTCATAATTACCAATGAGCAGTTCTTC
TRBV5-6	TRBJ1-2	-	CASSSQANYGYTF	TGTGCCAGCAGCTCGCAGGCGAACTATGGCTACACCTTC
TRBV9	TRBJ2-7	-	CASSPLAGWAYEQYF	TGTGCCAGCAGTCCCCTTGCAGGCTGGGCCTACGAGCAGTACTTC
TRBV5-4	TRBJ2-7	TRBD2	CASSPRRTSGSSYEQYF	TGTGCCAGCAGCCCACGACGGACTAGCGGAAGCTCCTACGAGCAGTACTTC
TRBV27	TRBJ2-3	-	CASSFRRGDTQYF	TGTGCCAGCAGTTTCCGTCGCGGAGATACGCAGTATTTT
TRBV5-1	TRBJ2-1	TRBD1	CASSGGGTGDSNEQFF	TGCGCCAGCAGCGGGGGTGGGACAGGGGATAGCAATGAGCAGTTCTTC
TRBV27	TRBJ1-1	-	CASSLSRSGIPEAFF	TGTGCCAGCAGTTTAAGTCGGTCGGGAATCCCTGAAGCTTTCTTT
TRBV12-2	TRBJ2-2	-	CASRLFPYGELFF	TGTGCAAGTCGCTTATTTCCGTACGGGGAGCTGTTTTTT
TRBV19	TRBJ2-7	-	CASSIGLGAGEQYF	TGTGCCAGTAGTATAGGTTTAGGGGCTGGCGAGCAGTACTTC
TRBV18	TRBJ1-1	TRBD1	CASSPGDRGTMNTEAFF	TGTGCCAGCTCCCCGGGTGACAGGGGAACTATGAACACTGAAGCTTTCTTT